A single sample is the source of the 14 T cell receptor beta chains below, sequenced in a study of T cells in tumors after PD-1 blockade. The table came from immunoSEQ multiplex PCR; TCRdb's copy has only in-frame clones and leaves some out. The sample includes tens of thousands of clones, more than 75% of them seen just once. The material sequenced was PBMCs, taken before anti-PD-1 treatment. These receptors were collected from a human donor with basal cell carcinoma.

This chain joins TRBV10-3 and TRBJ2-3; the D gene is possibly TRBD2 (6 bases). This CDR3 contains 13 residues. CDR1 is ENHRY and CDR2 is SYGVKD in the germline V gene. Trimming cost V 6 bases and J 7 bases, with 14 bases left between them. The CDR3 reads CAISRLGLNTQYF. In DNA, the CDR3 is TGTGCCATCAGCCGACTAGGTTTGAATACGCAGTATTTT.

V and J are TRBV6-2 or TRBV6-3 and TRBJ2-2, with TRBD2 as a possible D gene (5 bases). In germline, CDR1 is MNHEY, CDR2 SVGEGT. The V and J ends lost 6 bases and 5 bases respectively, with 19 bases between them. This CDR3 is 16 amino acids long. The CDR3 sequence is CASRYTGSLSTGELFF. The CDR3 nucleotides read TGTGCCAGCAGGTACACGGGGTCCTTGTCTACCGGGGAGCTGTTTTTT.

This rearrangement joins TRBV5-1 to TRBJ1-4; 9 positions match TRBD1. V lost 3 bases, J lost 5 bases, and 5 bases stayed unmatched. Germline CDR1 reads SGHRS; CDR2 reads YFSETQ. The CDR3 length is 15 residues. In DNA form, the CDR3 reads TGCGCCAGCAGCTCACAGGGGGCGTCGAATGAAAAACTGTTTTTT. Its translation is CASSSQGASNEKLFF.

The CDR3 bases are TGTGCCTGTGGGGGGGGGTCAGAGACCCAGTACTTC. Translation gives CACGGGSETQYF. The chain couples TRBV6-6 to TRBJ2-5; TRBD2 matches 7 bases. The germline V gene encodes CDR1 MNHNY and CDR2 SVGAGI (reference sequence). This CDR3 region has 12 residues. Trimming cost V 11 bases and J 4 bases; bases outside gene matches: 7.

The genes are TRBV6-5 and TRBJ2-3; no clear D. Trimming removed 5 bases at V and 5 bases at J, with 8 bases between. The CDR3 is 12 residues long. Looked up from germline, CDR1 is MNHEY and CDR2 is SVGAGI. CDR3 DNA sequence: TGTGCCAGCAGTCGCCGAGGAGATACGCAGTATTTT. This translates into CASSRRGDTQYF.

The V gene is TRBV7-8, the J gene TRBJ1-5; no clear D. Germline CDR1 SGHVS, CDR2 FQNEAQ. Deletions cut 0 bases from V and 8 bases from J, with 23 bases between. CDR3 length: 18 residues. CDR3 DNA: TGTGCCAGCAGCTTAGCGGGAGTTACGAGCGGGAATAGGGAGCCCCAGCATTTT. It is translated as CASSLAGVTSGNREPQHF.

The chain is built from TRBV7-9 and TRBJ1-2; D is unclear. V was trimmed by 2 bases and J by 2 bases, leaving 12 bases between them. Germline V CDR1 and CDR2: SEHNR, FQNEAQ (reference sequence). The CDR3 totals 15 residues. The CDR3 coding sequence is TGTGCCAGCAGCTTATATAAGGACGGAAACTATGGCTACACCTTC. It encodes CASSLYKDGNYGYTF.

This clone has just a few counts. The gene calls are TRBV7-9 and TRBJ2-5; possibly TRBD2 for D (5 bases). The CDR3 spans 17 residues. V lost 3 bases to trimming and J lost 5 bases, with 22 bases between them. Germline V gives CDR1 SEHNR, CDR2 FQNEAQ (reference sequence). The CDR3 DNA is TGTGCCAGCAGCTTCGGACTGGACTCGGCATTGGGGGAGACCCAGTACTTC. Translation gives CASSFGLDSALGETQYF. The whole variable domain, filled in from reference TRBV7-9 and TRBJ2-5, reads DTGVSQNPRHKITKRGQNVTFRCDPISEHNRLYWYRQTLGQGPEFLTYFQNEAQLEKSRLLSDRFSAERPKGSFSTLEIQRTEQGDSAMYLCASSFGLDSALGETQYFGPGTRLLVL.

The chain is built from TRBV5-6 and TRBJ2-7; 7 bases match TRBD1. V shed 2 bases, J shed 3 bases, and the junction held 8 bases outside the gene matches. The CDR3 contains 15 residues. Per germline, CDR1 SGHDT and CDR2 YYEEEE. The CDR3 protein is CASSFPQRTGYEQYF. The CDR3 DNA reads TGTGCCAGCAGCTTTCCCCAGCGGACAGGCTACGAGCAGTACTTC.

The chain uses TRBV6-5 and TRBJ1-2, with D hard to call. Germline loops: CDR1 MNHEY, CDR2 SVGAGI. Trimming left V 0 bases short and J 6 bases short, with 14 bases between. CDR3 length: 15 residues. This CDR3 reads CASSYSLSSGHGYTF. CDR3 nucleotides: TGTGCCAGCAGTTACTCCTTATCGTCCGGCCATGGCTACACCTTC.

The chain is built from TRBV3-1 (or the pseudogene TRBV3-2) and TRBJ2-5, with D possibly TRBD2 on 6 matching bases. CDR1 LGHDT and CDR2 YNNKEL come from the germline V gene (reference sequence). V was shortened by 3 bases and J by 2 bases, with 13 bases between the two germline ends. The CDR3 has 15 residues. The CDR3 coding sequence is TGTGCCAGCAGCCAGACTAGGGGTAAGCAAGAGACCCAGTACTTC. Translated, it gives CASSQTRGKQETQYF.

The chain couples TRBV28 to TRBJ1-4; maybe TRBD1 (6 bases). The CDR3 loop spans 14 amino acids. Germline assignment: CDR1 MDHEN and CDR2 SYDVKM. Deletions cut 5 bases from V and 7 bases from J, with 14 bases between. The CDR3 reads CASSPIGGAEKLFF. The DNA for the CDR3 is TGTGCCAGCAGTCCGATAGGGGGAGCTGAAAAACTGTTTTTT.

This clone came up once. This chain's CDR3 is CSVEDRRIVNTEAFF. The DNA of the CDR3 is TGCAGCGTTGAAGATCGTCGGATAGTGAACACTGAAGCTTTCTTT. V gene TRBV29-1 combines with J gene TRBJ1-1; D gene ambiguous. CDR1 and CDR2 from the germline V gene are SQVTM and ANQGSEA. The CDR3 consists of 15 residues. Trimming took 0 bases from V and 0 from J, leaving 11 bases between them.

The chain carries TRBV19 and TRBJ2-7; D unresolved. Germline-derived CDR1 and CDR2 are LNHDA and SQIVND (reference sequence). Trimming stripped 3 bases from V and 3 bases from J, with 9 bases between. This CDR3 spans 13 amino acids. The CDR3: CASSIRQDYEQYF. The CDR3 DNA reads TGTGCCAGTAGTATTCGGCAGGACTACGAGCAGTACTTC. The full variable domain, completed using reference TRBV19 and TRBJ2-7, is DGGITQSPKYLFRKEGQNVTLSCEQNLNHDAMYWYRQDPGQGLRLIYYSQIVNDFQKGDIAEGYSVSREKKESFPLTVTSAQKNPTAFYLCASSIRQDYEQYFGPGTRLTVT.